This paragraph covers one TCR beta chain sequence. TCR beta CDR3 amplification used RNA transcripts. HTBI primers were used in a first-round RT-PCR, which preceded a second-round multiplex PCR. MiXCR, run by TCRdb on the multiplex PCR reads, gives a single entry per CDR3 protein. The table shows under 350,000 distinct CDR3 sequences, with about 17% occurring only once. The data were obtained in a study of Graves' ophthalmopathy and Graves' hyperthyroidism. Overall study: Investigators collected peripheral blood at initial diagnosis, before any treatment was given.

The CDR3 consists of 16 residues. The germline gives CDR1 MNHNS, CDR2 SASEGT. Trimming removed 6 bases at V and 0 bases at J, with 15 bases between. The chain uses TRBV6-1 and TRBJ1-5; D ambiguous. The TCR was taken from an adult man with Graves' ophthalmopathy. What was sequenced was peripheral blood. CDR3: CASRPVGSYSNQPQHF. In DNA form, the CDR3 reads TGTGCCAGCAGACCGGTGGGCAGCTATAGCAATCAGCCCCAGCATTTT.